The source of this TCR beta chain is a study of CD8 T cells in Susac syndrome. The sequenced target, TCR beta, came from blood CD8+ and CD4+ T cells. The patients serving as multiple sclerosis controls were treatment-naive. They had stable or active relapsing-remitting disease and fulfilled revised McDonald criteria. FACS was used to enrich TEMRA cells, whereas the CD8+ and CD4+ T cells were obtained by negative isolation. The authors reverse transcribed roughly 0.45 to 1 ug RNA with random hexamers. A multiplex approach, immunoSEQ multiplex PCR, amplified TCR beta CDR3 across 54 Vbeta and 13 Jbeta. TCRdb called the immunoSEQ multiplex PCR reads again in MiXCR, with one record for every CDR3 protein. The sample yields about 180,000 distinct CDR3 sequences, about 94% seen once. The CDR3 consists of 14 residues. Germline lookup yields CDR1 SGHNT and CDR2 YYREEE (reference sequence). V lost 2 bases, J lost 4 bases, and 11 bases lay in between.

The V call is TRBV5-4, the J call TRBJ2-3, with D possibly matching TRBD1 (6 bases). The sequenced sample was CD4+ T cells from PBMCs. The origin of this receptor is a human donor with multiple sclerosis. Written as DNA, the CDR3 is TGTGCCAGCAGCTTAGTGGGGGCGCCAGATACGCAGTATTTT. It translates to CASSLVGAPDTQYF.